The 28 T cell receptor beta chains listed next were all sequenced from one sample in a study of blood T cell repertoires in COVID-19 (dated by TCRdb to about 2020). Libraries were prepared through the immunoSEQ multiplex PCR assay. In its TCRdb copy, this immuneACCESS table keeps in-frame sequences only and misses some clones. Where compared with another copy, unresolved V genes explain less than half of these, and the others have no known cause. This sample holds roughly 77,000 clones; 85% to 90% were observed only once. Of the sample, roughly 6.2% is held by the ten largest clones. What was sequenced was peripheral blood. These TCRs come from a woman older than 75 with active COVID-19.

The chain recombines TRBV18 with TRBJ2-5; 14 bases are a match to TRBD2. Per germline, CDR1 KGHSH and CDR2 LQKENI. The CDR3 consists of 18 residues. Unmatched junction bases numbered 12, after V lost 5 bases and J lost 4 bases. CDR3 protein: CASSTRLAGGQGRETQYF. CDR3 DNA sequence: TGTGCCAGCTCAACTCGACTAGCGGGAGGGCAAGGAAGAGAGACCCAGTACTTC.

CDR3 DNA: TGTGCCAGCAGCCAGAGCGGCCACTCCTACAATGAGCAGTTCTTC. Amino acids: CASSQSGHSYNEQFF. V gene TRBV7-9 combines with J gene TRBJ2-1, with D possibly TRBD2 on 5 matching bases. The CDR3 covers 15 residues. From germline, CDR1 is SEHNR and CDR2 FQNEAQ (reference sequence). The V and J ends lost 5 bases and 0 bases respectively, with 11 bases between them.

CDR3 sequence (DNA): TGTGCCAGTAGTATAGTGACCAATCAGGGCTATGGCTACACCTTC. Protein sequence: CASSIVTNQGYGYTF. The chain has TRBV19 and TRBJ1-2; D might be TRBD1 (5 bases). CDR3 length: 15 residues. Trimming cost V 1 base and J 4 bases, with 13 bases left between them. CDR1 and CDR2 from the germline V gene are LNHDA and SQIVND (reference sequence).

CDR3 DNA: TGTGCCAGCAGCCAGAGGGACAGGGTCTCCTACGAGCAGTACTTC. It codes for CASSQRDRVSYEQYF. The chain has TRBV27 and TRBJ2-7; TRBD1 matches at 9 bases. Germline V gives CDR1 MNHEY, CDR2 SMNVEV (reference sequence). The CDR3 length is 15 residues. J lost 0 bases, V lost 6 bases, and 6 bases had no gene match.

The rearrangement uses TRBV3-1 (or the pseudogene TRBV3-2) and TRBJ2-1; 8 positions agree with TRBD2. J gave up 4 bases and V 1 base, and 3 bases lay outside the gene matches. This CDR3 is built from 15 residues. The V gene's germline CDR1 is LGHDT and CDR2 YNNKEL (reference sequence). The CDR3 spells CASSQAPGGYNEQFF. The CDR3 DNA follows: TGTGCCAGCAGCCAAGCCCCGGGAGGGTACAATGAGCAGTTCTTC.

This clone appeared once. The gene calls are TRBV7-3 and TRBJ2-1, with 8 bases matching TRBD2. Germline trimming cut 5 bases from V and 4 bases from J; bases unmatched to any gene: 10. Germline CDR1 reads SGHTA; CDR2 reads FQGTGA. The CDR3 is 16 residues long. This CDR3 reads CASSPHGGDPYNEQFF. The CDR3 DNA sequence: TGTGCCAGCAGCCCACACGGGGGGGATCCGTACAATGAGCAGTTCTTC.

This chain uses TRBV6-6 with TRBJ2-1; 12 bases align to TRBD2. CDR1 MNHNY and CDR2 SVGAGI come from the germline V gene (reference sequence). This CDR3 contains 15 residues. V trimming: 5 bases; J trimming: 5 bases; junction bases outside the gene matches: 4. In DNA form, the CDR3 reads TGTGCCAGCAGTCGAACTAGCGGGAGGAACAATGAGCAGTTCTTC. Translated: CASSRTSGRNNEQFF.

This chain uses TRBV6-6 with TRBJ1-5, with 7 bases that match TRBD1. In germline, CDR1 is MNHNY, CDR2 SVGAGI (reference sequence). The CDR3 consists of 14 residues. V gave up 6 bases and J gave up 3 bases; unmatched junction bases: 5. The CDR3 here is CASSSTGSNQPQHF. The CDR3 DNA sequence: TGTGCCAGCAGCTCGACAGGGTCCAATCAGCCCCAGCATTTT.

This chain connects TRBV25-1 to TRBJ1-1, with D perhaps TRBD1 (5 bases). The V gene lost 8 bases and the J gene lost 1 base, with 14 bases spanning the gap. Per the germline V gene, CDR1 is MGHDK and CDR2 is SYGVNS. The CDR3 extends over 14 amino acids. The CDR3 protein is CASGSTARNTEAFF. For the CDR3, the DNA is TGTGCCAGCGGATCGACAGCCCGGAACACTGAAGCTTTCTTT.

The chain links TRBV9 to TRBJ2-6, with TRBD1 matching 8 bases. V gave up 0 bases and J gave up 3 bases; unmatched junction bases: 5. From germline, CDR1 is SGDLS and CDR2 YYNGEE. The CDR3 runs to 17 residues. The CDR3 nucleotides are TGTGCCAGCAGCGTAGAGGACAGGGTGGGTGGGGCCAACGTCCTGACTTTC. Amino acid sequence: CASSVEDRVGGANVLTF. Supplemented by reference TRBV9 and TRBJ2-6, the full variable domain reads DSGVTQTPKHLITATGQRVTLRCSPRSGDLSVYWYQQSLDQGLQFLIQYYNGEERAKGNILERFSAQQFPDLHSELNLSSLELGDSALYFCASSVEDRVGGANVLTFGAGSRLTVL.

This chain connects TRBV6-5 to TRBJ2-1; 9 nucleotides line up with TRBD2. Per the germline V gene, CDR1 is MNHEY and CDR2 is SVGAGI. J lost 5 bases, V lost 4 bases, and 3 bases had no gene match. The CDR3 is 14 residues long. The CDR3 loop reads CASSLAGVDNEQFF. DNA for the CDR3: TGTGCCAGCAGTTTAGCGGGAGTGGACAATGAGCAGTTCTTC.

J is TRBJ1-5 and V is TRBV10-3; 8 bases line up with TRBD1. Germline trimming cut 6 bases from V and 7 bases from J; bases unmatched to any gene: 5. The CDR3 length is 13 residues. Germline V gene sequence: CDR1 ENHRY, CDR2 SYGVKD. CDR3 region: CAIRQGDGQPQHF. CDR3 nucleotides: TGTGCCATCAGACAGGGGGATGGCCAGCCCCAGCATTTT.

The chain uses TRBV7-8 and TRBJ1-1; D is uncertain. The ends were cut back, 3 bases at V and 1 base at J, with 9 bases in the middle. CDR3 length equals 14 residues. Germline V CDR1 and CDR2: SGHVS, FQNEAQ. For the CDR3, the DNA is TGTGCCAGCAGCTTTCTCCACAAGAACACTGAAGCTTTCTTT. It codes for CASSFLHKNTEAFF.

This clone has more than one count but fewer than ten. The rearrangement uses TRBV6-5 and TRBJ1-2; no clear D gene. From germline, CDR1 is MNHEY and CDR2 SVGAGI. V lost 8 bases to trimming and J lost 6 bases, with 16 bases between them. The CDR3 sequence is 13 residues long. The CDR3 here is CASASTGRDGYTF. The CDR3 nucleotides are TGTGCCAGCGCATCGACGGGGAGGGATGGCTACACCTTC.

The V gene is TRBV28, the J gene TRBJ2-7; D is possibly TRBD1 (5 bases). This CDR3 is 15 amino acids long. Germline CDR1 is MDHEN and CDR2 is SYDVKM. Trimming removed 7 bases from V and 3 bases from J, with 19 bases in between. The CDR3 DNA reads TGTGCCAGCACGTTTAAGGCCCAGGGCTTCTACGAGCAGTACTTC. Protein sequence: CASTFKAQGFYEQYF.

This clone came up once. The rearrangement uses TRBV28 and TRBJ1-1, with TRBD1 matching over 10 bases. Germline V CDR1 and CDR2: MDHEN, SYDVKM. This CDR3 has 15 residues. Germline trimming cut 5 bases from V and 6 bases from J; bases unmatched to any gene: 9. The CDR3 region is CASSTTGTGVAEAFF. Here the CDR3 DNA reads TGTGCCAGCAGTACGACCGGGACAGGGGTGGCTGAAGCTTTCTTT.

V is TRBV30 and J is TRBJ2-3; D is possibly TRBD2 (6 bases). V was pared by 0 bases and J by 0 bases, with 13 bases between. Germline-derived CDR1 and CDR2 are GTSNPN and SVGIG (reference sequence). The CDR3 has 16 residues. The CDR3 reads CAWSVRLSGSTDTQYF. The CDR3 DNA reads TGTGCCTGGAGTGTACGGTTGAGCGGGAGCACAGATACGCAGTATTTT.

This chain joins TRBV7-2 and TRBJ1-5; D not certain. The CDR3 runs to 13 residues. Germline loops: CDR1 SGHTA, CDR2 FQGNSA. Trimming took off 1 base at V and 3 bases at J, with 4 bases between the two ends. In nucleotides, the CDR3 is TGTGCCAGCAGCTTAGATTACAATCAGCCCCAGCATTTT. Its translation is CASSLDYNQPQHF.

This chain uses TRBV18 with TRBJ2-7; D unclear. CDR1 KGHSH and CDR2 LQKENI come from the germline V gene. The ends were cut back, 3 bases at V and 2 bases at J, with 5 bases in the middle. This CDR3 spans 12 amino acids. CDR3 amino acids: CASSPAAYEQYF. The CDR3 nucleotides are TGTGCCAGCTCACCTGCGGCCTACGAGCAGTACTTC.

The chain uses TRBV6-5 and TRBJ2-3, with 8 positions matching TRBD2. Germline-derived CDR1 and CDR2 are MNHEY and SVGAGI. V was pared by 6 bases and J by 6 bases, with 5 bases of the junction left unmatched. This CDR3 has 13 residues. The CDR3 nucleotides read TGTGCCAGCAGAGGAGCGGGAGTGGATACGCAGTATTTT. Its translation is CASRGAGVDTQYF.

The chain links TRBV5-1 to TRBJ1-1; 8 bases are a match to TRBD1. The V gene's germline CDR1 is SGHRS and CDR2 YFSETQ. The CDR3 is 16 residues long. The V segment lost 4 bases and the J segment 1 base; nucleotides outside the gene matches: 9. Here the CDR3 reads CASSPPPTGENTEAFF. DNA of the CDR3: TGCGCCAGCAGCCCACCCCCGACAGGGGAGAACACTGAAGCTTTCTTT.

J is TRBJ2-2 and V is TRBV15; 15 bases are shared with TRBD2. V lost 4 bases and J lost 7; bases outside the gene matches: 7. CDR1 is LNHNV and CDR2 is YYDKDF in the germline V gene (reference sequence). The length of the CDR3 is 17 residues. CDR3 bases: TGTGCCACCAGCACGGGACTAGCGGGAGGTATTGTCGGGGAGCTGTTTTTT. Protein sequence: CATSTGLAGGIVGELFF.

The rearrangement uses TRBV7-9 and TRBJ2-1, with TRBD2 matching over 7 bases. This CDR3 comprises 15 residues. Losses at the gene ends were 5 bases for V and 6 bases for J; bases not matched to a gene: 10. Germline loops: CDR1 SEHNR, CDR2 FQNEAQ (reference sequence). The CDR3 region is CASSRGRGSLNEQFF. For the CDR3, the DNA is TGTGCCAGCAGCCGGGGACGCGGGAGCCTCAATGAGCAGTTCTTC. The complete variable domain, with remaining parts taken from reference TRBV7-9 and TRBJ2-1, reads DTGVSQNPRHKITKRGQNVTFRCDPISEHNRLYWYRQTLGQGPEFLTYFQNEAQLEKSRLLSDRFSAERPKGSFSTLEIQRTEQGDSAMYLCASSRGRGSLNEQFFGPGTRLTVL.

This clone appeared a single time. The rearrangement uses TRBV7-9 and TRBJ1-1; D possibly corresponds to TRBD1 (6 bases). Germline V gene sequence: CDR1 SEHNR, CDR2 FQNEAQ (reference sequence). Trimming shortened V by 5 bases and J by 4 bases, and 17 bases separated the two germline ends. The CDR3 has 15 residues. In nucleotides, the CDR3 is TGTGCCAGCAGCCCCAGGGTTAGGGGGGGCACTGAAGCTTTCTTT. This codes for CASSPRVRGGTEAFF.

V and J are TRBV28 and TRBJ2-7; D is perhaps TRBD1 (6 bases). The CDR3 sequence is 15 residues long. CDR1 MDHEN and CDR2 SYDVKM come from the germline V gene. Trimming took 7 bases from V and 4 from J, leaving 20 bases between them. The CDR3 region has the DNA TGTGCCAGCAACTCCGGACAGCTTCTTCTTTACGAGCAGTACTTC. Its translation is CASNSGQLLLYEQYF.

The chain couples TRBV7-3 to TRBJ1-1; 8 positions agree with TRBD1. Germline assignment: CDR1 SGHTA and CDR2 FQGTGA. Losses at the gene ends were 4 bases for V and 1 base for J; bases not matched to a gene: 8. The CDR3 sequence is 16 residues long. The CDR3 is CASSSGQGRGNTEAFF. The CDR3 DNA reads as TGTGCCAGCAGCTCAGGACAGGGAAGAGGGAACACTGAAGCTTTCTTT.

This clone was recorded once. The rearrangement links TRBV7-2 to TRBJ2-1, with D hard to call. This CDR3 is built from 12 residues. Germline V gene lookup returns CDR1 SGHTA and CDR2 FQGNSA. V was pared by 6 bases and J by 9 bases, with 12 bases between. CDR3 region: CASSSRPGEQFF. The DNA for the CDR3 is TGTGCCAGCAGTTCCCGACCGGGTGAGCAGTTCTTC.

The chain employs TRBV6-1 and TRBJ2-7, with no clear D. The germline V and J ends were trimmed by 7 bases and 3 bases, with 13 bases remaining between them. CDR1 is MNHNS and CDR2 is SASEGT in the germline V gene. The CDR3 spans 13 residues. The CDR3 nucleotides read TGTGCCAGCACTAAGAACGGCGGCTACGAGCAGTACTTC. Its translation: CASTKNGGYEQYF.